Following are 8 T cell receptor beta chains from one sample sequenced in a study of blood T cell repertoires in COVID-19. Data came from immunoSEQ multiplex PCR; TCRdb stores just in-frame clones and leaves some out. The sample records more than 110,000 clones, roughly 80% being singletons. Input material: peripheral blood. All receptors derive from a woman aged 45-60 years with active or convalescent COVID-19.

The chain recombines TRBV11-2 with TRBJ2-7, with 9 bases lining up with TRBD1. V lost 5 bases, J lost 2 bases, and 4 bases stayed unmatched. The CDR3 covers 14 residues. CDR1 and CDR2 (germline): SGHAT, FQNNGV. The chain's CDR3 is CASSPDRGPYEQYF. The CDR3 DNA follows: TGTGCCAGCAGCCCGGACAGGGGTCCCTACGAGCAGTACTTC.

The V and J genes are TRBV5-6 and TRBJ2-1; D is unresolved. V was shortened by 4 bases and J by 5 bases, with 22 bases between the two germline ends. Germline V CDR1 and CDR2: SGHDT, YYEEEE. The length of the CDR3 is 17 residues. CDR3 coding DNA: TGTGCCAGCAGCCGTACCCCTGGGTGGGCGAGAAACAATGAGCAGTTCTTC. This translates into CASSRTPGWARNNEQFF.

In this sample, this clone turned up a few times. The chain recombines TRBV7-6 with TRBJ2-3; possible D gene TRBD2, 6 bases. CDR1 is SGHVS, CDR2 FNYEAQ, per germline. CDR3 size: 17 residues. Trimming pared 5 bases from V and 0 bases from J, leaving 18 bases between. Here the CDR3 reads CASSTLGPGLSTDTQYF. CDR3 bases: TGTGCCAGCAGCACCTTGGGTCCAGGACTAAGCACAGATACGCAGTATTTT. The variable domain in full, completed from reference TRBV7-6 and TRBJ2-3, reads GAGVSQSPRYKVTKRGQDVALRCDPISGHVSLYWYRQALGQGPEFLTYFNYEAQQDKSGLPNDRFSAERPEGSISTLTIQRTEQRDSAMYRCASSTLGPGLSTDTQYFGPGTRLTVL.

For the CDR3, the DNA is TGTGCCAGTAGGGGCCGACAGGGGGCTATTCAGCCCCAGCATTTT. Amino acid sequence: CASRGRQGAIQPQHF. The rearrangement links TRBV19 to TRBJ1-5, with 10 bases identical to TRBD1. V was pared by 6 bases and J by 6 bases, with 8 bases of the junction left unmatched. The germline V gene has CDR1 LNHDA and CDR2 SQIVND (reference sequence). The CDR3 covers 15 residues. Supplemented by reference TRBV19 and TRBJ1-5, the full variable domain reads DGGITQSPKYLFRKEGQNVTLSCEQNLNHDAMYWYRQDPGQGLRLIYYSQIVNDFQKGDIAEGYSVSREKKESFPLTVTSAQKNPTAFYLCASRGRQGAIQPQHFGDGTRLSIL.

V is TRBV28 and J is TRBJ2-7, with 12 bases fitting TRBD1. CDR1 is MDHEN, CDR2 SYDVKM, per germline. The CDR3 sequence is 17 residues long. With 1 base clipped from V and 3 bases from J, the junction kept 7 bases outside the gene matches. CDR3 loop: CASSLLGTGGALYEQYF. CDR3 in DNA: TGTGCCAGCAGTTTATTAGGGACAGGGGGCGCCCTCTACGAGCAGTACTTC.

Written as DNA, the CDR3 is TGTGCCAGCAGCTGGACTAGCGGACAAGAGACCCAGTACTTC. Its translation: CASSWTSGQETQYF. The chain combines TRBV6-5 with TRBJ2-5; TRBD2 matches 10 bases. V dropped 6 bases and J dropped 2; count of bases not matched to a gene: 3. CDR3 length: 14 amino acids. The germline V gene encodes CDR1 MNHEY and CDR2 SVGAGI.

The genes are TRBV7-8 and TRBJ2-3, with TRBD2 identical over 13 bases. Unmatched junction bases numbered 3, after V lost 5 bases and J lost 1 base. The CDR3 has 16 residues. Germline CDR1 and CDR2: SGHVS and FQNEAQ. CDR3 region: CASSIGLAGGTDTQYF. The CDR3 nucleotides read TGTGCCAGCAGCATCGGACTAGCGGGGGGCACAGATACGCAGTATTTT.

The V gene is TRBV28, the J gene TRBJ1-4; no reliable D call. In germline, CDR1 is MDHEN, CDR2 SYDVKM. The germline V and J ends were trimmed by 5 bases and 5 bases, with 18 bases remaining between them. There are 16 residues in the CDR3. The CDR3 is CASSPSDSATNEKLFF. The CDR3 nucleotides are TGTGCCAGCAGTCCCTCGGACTCGGCTACCAATGAAAAACTGTTTTTT.